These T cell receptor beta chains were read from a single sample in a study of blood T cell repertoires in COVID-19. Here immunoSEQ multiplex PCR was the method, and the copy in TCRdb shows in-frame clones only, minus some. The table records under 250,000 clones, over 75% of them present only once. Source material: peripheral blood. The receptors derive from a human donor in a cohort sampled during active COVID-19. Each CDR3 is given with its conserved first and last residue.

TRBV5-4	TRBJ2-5	CASSLARETQYF
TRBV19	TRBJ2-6	CASRDRLYSGANVLTF
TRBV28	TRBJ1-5	CASSFLEWGRQPQHF
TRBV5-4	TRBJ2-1	CASSLAVGSGGNNEQFF
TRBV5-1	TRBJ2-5	CASSYTTGGETQYF
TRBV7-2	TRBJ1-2	CASSLARTAYGYTF
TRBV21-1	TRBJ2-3	CASSKLPGQGIDTQYF
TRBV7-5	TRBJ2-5	CAKKRGASGIQETQYF
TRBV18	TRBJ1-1	CASSPVVPGTGWLGGTEAFF
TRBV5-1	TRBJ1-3	CASSLDGGNTIYF
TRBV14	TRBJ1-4	CASSQKFIQGDEKLFF
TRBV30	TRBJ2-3	CAWIFSGVNTDTQYF
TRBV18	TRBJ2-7	CASSRGLNYEQYF
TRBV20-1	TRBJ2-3	CSATTGPSSYF
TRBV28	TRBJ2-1	CASSLGTHNEQFF
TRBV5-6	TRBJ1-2	CASSFDLGTGNGYTF
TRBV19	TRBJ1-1	CASSITPGVDTEAFF
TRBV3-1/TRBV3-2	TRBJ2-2	CASSHQGASSGELFF
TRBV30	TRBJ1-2	CAWSTEGGRANYGYTF
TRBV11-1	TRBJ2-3	CASSKTSGSSTDTQYF
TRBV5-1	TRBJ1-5	CASSLARLAGDQPQHF
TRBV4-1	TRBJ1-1	CASSQEGGLNTEAFF
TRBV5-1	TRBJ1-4	CASSLEGVLNEKLFF
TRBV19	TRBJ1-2	CASSRLDTTNYGYTF
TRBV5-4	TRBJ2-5	CASSGGTGVPETQYF
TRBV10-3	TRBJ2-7	CAINTGTGNEQYF
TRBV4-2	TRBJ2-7	CASSQSGTSGRNVQYF
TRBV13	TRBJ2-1	CASSLGLAHYNEQFF
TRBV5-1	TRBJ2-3	CASSHQGADTQYF
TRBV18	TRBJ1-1	CASSPTVDRNTEAFF
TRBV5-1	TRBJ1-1	CASSLVGGATNTEAFF
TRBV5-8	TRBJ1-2	CASSWKDRGYGYTF
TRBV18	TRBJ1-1	CASSPPNGGEGNTEAFF
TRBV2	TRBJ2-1	CASRFDSGNEQFF
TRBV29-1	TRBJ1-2	CSVTSGGYTF
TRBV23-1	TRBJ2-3	CASSLRQGQGLINTQYF
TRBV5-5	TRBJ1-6	CASSLGANSPLHF
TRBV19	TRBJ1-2	CASSSRDRAPHGYTF
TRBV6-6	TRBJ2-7	CASSYSRLAGGAQYF
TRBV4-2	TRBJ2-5	CASSQAGEGSGGETQYF
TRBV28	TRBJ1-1	CASSLSRGNTEAFF
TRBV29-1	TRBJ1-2	CSVAPRGVIYGYTF